This T cell receptor (beta chain) was recorded in a study of long-term antiretroviral therapy in people with HIV. General study results and limits: Repertoire dominance by clones expanded before ART was seen at all time points. Upon ART, diversity increased but remained lower than transplant donor controls.

Samples were assayed with immunoSEQ v3.0 at survey level. Sequencing of each sample targeted about 35,000-50,000 T-cell genomes. TCRdb keeps only in-frame clones here, not all; method: immunoSEQ multiplex PCR. This sample yields thousands of clones, of which over 80% are seen a single time; about 10% belongs to the top ten. Trimming stripped 2 bases from V and 7 bases from J, with 9 bases between. The CDR3 length is 12 residues. The germline gives CDR1 SGHTA, CDR2 FQGNSA. In its sample, this clone was seen a few times. Antigen specificity is unknown. This clonotype was obtained from a man aged 30-40 years with HIV. The specimen was unsorted PBMCs, collected 0.3 years before starting antiretroviral therapy. The chain employs TRBV7-2 and TRBJ2-7, with D uncertain. The CDR3 nucleotides are TGTGCCAGCAGCTTACGGGTGGGTGAGCAGTACTTC. It yields the protein CASSLRVGEQYF. Full variable domain (outside the CDR3, taken from reference TRBV7-2 and TRBJ2-7): GAGVSQSPSNKVTEKGKDVELRCDPISGHTALYWYRQSLGQGLEFLIYFQGNSAPDKSGLPSDRFSAERTGGSVSTLTIQRTQQEDSAVYLCASSLRVGEQYFGPGTRLTVT.